The entry that follows covers one T cell receptor beta chain sequence. Its antigen remains unknown. Other DNA variants within this sample encode the same CDR3. This table comes from immunoSEQ multiplex PCR, and its TCRdb copy is limited to in-frame clones, with some not included. The sample lists several hundred clones; 19% were seen once. CDR1 is MGHRA, CDR2 YSYEKL, per germline. V was clipped by 1 base and J by 6 bases, with 9 bases between them. The CDR3 totals 13 residues. This sample was taken from a study of T cells in localized non-small cell lung cancer. Study results and caveats: The greatest T cell clonality was found in uninvolved adjacent lung (higher than in tumor). Turning up in adjacent lung were a median roughly 60 of the top 100 tumor clones.

It was adjacent lung free of atypia that was taken, at least 2 cm from the tumor margin. The sample consisted of normal lung tissue next to the tumor, taken before any cancer treatment. The receptor's source is a female donor of 60 years or more with stage II lung adenocarcinoma. J is TRBJ1-2 and V is TRBV4-1; a possible D gene is TRBD1 (5 bases). The CDR3 is CASSQGRGDGYTF. DNA for the CDR3: TGCGCCAGCAGCCAAGGTAGGGGAGATGGCTACACCTTC.